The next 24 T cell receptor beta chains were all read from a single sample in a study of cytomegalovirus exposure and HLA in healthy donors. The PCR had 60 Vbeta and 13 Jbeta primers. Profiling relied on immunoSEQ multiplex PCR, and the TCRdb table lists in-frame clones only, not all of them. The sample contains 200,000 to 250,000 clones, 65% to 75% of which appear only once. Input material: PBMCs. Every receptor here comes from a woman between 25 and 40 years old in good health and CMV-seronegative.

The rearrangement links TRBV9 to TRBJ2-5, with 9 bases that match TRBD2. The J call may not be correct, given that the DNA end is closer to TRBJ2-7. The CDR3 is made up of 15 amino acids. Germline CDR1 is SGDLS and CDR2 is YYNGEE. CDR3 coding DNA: TGTGCCAGCAGCGTAGGGGGCGGGAGGGCCTACGAGCAGTACTTC. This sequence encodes CASSVGGGRAYEQYF.

The CDR3 protein is CASRRQAMENSPLHF. The CDR3 DNA follows: TGTGCCAGCCGCCGACAGGCGATGGAAAATTCACCCCTCCACTTT. V gene TRBV2 combines with J gene TRBJ1-6; a possible D gene is TRBD1 (6 bases). The V and J ends lost 8 bases and 7 bases respectively, with 18 bases between them. The germline CDR1 and CDR2 sequences are SNHLY and FYNNEI. The CDR3 is 15 residues long.

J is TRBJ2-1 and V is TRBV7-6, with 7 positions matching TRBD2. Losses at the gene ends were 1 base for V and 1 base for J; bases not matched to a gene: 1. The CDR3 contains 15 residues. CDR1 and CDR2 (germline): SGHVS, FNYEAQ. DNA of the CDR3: TGTGCCAGCAGCTTAGGGCGGGGGTCCTACAATGAGCAGTTCTTC. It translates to CASSLGRGSYNEQFF.

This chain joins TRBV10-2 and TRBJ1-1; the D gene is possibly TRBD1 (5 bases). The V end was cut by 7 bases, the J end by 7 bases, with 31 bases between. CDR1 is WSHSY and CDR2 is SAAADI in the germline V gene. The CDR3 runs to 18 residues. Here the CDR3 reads CASKAPQGREGGPHEAFF. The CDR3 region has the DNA TGCGCCAGCAAGGCCCCCCAGGGAAGGGAGGGAGGGCCTCATGAAGCTTTCTTT.

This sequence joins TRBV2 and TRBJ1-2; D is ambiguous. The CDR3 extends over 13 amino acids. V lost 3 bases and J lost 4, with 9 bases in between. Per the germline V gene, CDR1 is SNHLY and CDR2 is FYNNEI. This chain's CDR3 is CASSDQARYGYTF. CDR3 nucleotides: TGTGCCAGCAGTGACCAAGCGCGCTATGGCTACACCTTC.

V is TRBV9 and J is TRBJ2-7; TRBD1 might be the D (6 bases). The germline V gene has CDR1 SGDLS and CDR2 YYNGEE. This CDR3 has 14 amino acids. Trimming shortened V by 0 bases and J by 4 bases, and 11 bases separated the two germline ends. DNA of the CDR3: TGTGCCAGCAGCGTAGGCGGACAGATATACGAGCAGTACTTC. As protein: CASSVGGQIYEQYF.

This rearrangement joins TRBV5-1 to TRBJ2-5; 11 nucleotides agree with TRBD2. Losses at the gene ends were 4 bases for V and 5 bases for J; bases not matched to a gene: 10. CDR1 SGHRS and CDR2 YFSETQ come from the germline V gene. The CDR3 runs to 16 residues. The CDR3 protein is CASSAASGRPVETQYF. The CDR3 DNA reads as TGCGCCAGCAGCGCCGCTAGCGGGAGGCCGGTCGAGACCCAGTACTTC.

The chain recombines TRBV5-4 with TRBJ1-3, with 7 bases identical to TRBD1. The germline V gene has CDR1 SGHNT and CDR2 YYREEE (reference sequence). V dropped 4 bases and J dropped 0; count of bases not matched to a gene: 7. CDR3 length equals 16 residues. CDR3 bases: TGTGCCAGCAGCAGAGATGCAGGGGGCTCTGGAAACACCATATATTTT. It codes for CASSRDAGGSGNTIYF.

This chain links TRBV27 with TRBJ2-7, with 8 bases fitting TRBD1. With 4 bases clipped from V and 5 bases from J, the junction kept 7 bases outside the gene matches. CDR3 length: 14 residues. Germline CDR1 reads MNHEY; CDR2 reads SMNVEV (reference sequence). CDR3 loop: CASSSWTGKHEQYF. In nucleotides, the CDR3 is TGTGCCAGCAGTTCTTGGACAGGGAAGCACGAGCAGTACTTC.

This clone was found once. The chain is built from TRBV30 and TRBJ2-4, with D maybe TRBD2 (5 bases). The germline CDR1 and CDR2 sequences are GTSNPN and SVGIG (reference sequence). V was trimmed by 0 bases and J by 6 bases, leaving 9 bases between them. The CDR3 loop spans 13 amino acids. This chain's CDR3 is CAWSVSAGNIQYF. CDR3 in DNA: TGTGCCTGGAGTGTTAGTGCGGGAAACATTCAGTACTTC.

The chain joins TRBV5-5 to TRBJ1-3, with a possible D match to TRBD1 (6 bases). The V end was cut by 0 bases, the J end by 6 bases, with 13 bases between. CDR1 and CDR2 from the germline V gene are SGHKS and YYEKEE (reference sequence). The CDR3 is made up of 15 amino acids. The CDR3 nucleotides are TGTGCCAGCAGCTTGGAAGGGGGTTCCGAAAACACCATATATTTT. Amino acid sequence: CASSLEGGSENTIYF.

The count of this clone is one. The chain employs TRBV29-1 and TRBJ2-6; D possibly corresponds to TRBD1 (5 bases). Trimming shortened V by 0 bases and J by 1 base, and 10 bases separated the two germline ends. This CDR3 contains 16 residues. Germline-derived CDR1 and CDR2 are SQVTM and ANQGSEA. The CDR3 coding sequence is TGCAGCGTTGAAGACCACCAGGGTTCTGGGGCCAACGTCCTGACTTTC. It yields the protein CSVEDHQGSGANVLTF. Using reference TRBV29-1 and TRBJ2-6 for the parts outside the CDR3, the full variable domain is SAVISQKPSRDICQRGTSLTIQCQVDSQVTMMFWYRQQPGQSLTLIATANQGSEATYESGFVIDKFPISRPNLTFSTLTVSNMSPEDSSIYLCSVEDHQGSGANVLTFGAGSRLTVL.

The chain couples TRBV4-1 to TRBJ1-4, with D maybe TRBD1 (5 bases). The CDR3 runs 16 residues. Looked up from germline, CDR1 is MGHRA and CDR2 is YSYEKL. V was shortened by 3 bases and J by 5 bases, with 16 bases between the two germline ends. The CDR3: CASSQGQAPTNEKLFF. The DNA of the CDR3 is TGCGCCAGCAGCCAGGGGCAGGCGCCTACGAATGAAAAACTGTTTTTT.

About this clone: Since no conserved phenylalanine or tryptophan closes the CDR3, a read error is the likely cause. CDR3 DNA sequence: TGTGCCATCAGTGAGCCTAGTCCAGATACGCAGTATTTG. This sequence encodes CAISEPSPDTQYL. The J gene is TRBJ2-3, the V gene TRBV10-3, with no clear D. Looked up from germline, CDR1 is ENHRY and CDR2 is SYGVKD. The CDR3 spans 13 residues. V lost 2 bases, J lost 4 bases, and 7 bases lay in between.

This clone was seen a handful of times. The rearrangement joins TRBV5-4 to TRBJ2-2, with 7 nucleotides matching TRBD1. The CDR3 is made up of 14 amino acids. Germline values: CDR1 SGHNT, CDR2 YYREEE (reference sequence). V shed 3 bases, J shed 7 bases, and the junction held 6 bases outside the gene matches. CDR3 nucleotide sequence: TGTGCCAGCAGCTCGGGACAGCTCAGCGGGGAGCTGTTTTTT. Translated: CASSSGQLSGELFF. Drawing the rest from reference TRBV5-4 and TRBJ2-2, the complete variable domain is ETGVTQSPTHLIKTRGQQVTLRCSSQSGHNTVSWYQQALGQGPQFIFQYYREEENGRGNFPPRFSGLQFPNYSSELNVNALELDDSALYLCASSSGQLSGELFFGEGSRLTVL.

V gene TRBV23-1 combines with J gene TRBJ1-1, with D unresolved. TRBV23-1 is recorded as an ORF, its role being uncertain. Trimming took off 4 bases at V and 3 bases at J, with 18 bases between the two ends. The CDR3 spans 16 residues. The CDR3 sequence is CASSPDPRGMDTEAFF. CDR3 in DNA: TGCGCCAGCAGTCCAGACCCGCGAGGAATGGACACTGAAGCTTTCTTT.

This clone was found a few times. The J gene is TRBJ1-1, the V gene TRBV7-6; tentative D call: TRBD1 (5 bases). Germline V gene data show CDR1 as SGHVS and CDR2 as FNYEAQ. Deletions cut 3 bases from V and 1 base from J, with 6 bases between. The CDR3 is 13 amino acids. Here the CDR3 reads CASSFRGNTEAFF. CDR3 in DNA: TGTGCCAGCAGCTTTAGGGGGAACACTGAAGCTTTCTTT.

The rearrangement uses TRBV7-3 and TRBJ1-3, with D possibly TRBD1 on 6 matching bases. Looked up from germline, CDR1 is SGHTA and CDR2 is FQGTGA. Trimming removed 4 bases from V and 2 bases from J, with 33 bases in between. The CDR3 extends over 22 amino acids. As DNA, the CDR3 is TGTGCCAGCAGCTGCCCGTTCCCCGACAGGAAACGGAGACAAGCAACTGGAAACACCATATATTTT. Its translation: CASSCPFPDRKRRQATGNTIYF.

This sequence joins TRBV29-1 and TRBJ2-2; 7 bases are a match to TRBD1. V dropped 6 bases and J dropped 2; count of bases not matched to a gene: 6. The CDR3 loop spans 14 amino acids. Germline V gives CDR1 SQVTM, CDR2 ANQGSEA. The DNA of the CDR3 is TGCAGCGTGACAGGGTTTACCAACACCGGGGAGCTGTTTTTT. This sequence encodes CSVTGFTNTGELFF.

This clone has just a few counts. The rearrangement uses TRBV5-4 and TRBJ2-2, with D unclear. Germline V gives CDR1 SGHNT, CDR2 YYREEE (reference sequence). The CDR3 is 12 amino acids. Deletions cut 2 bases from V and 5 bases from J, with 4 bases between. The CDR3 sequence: CASSFLTGELFF. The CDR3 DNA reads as TGTGCCAGCAGCTTCCTGACCGGGGAGCTGTTTTTT.

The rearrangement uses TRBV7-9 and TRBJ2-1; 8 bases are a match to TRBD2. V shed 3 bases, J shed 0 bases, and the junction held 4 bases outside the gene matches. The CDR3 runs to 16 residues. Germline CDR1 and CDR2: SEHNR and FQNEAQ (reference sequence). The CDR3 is CASSFLSGISYNEQFF. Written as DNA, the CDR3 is TGTGCCAGCAGCTTCCTTAGCGGGATCTCCTACAATGAGCAGTTCTTC.

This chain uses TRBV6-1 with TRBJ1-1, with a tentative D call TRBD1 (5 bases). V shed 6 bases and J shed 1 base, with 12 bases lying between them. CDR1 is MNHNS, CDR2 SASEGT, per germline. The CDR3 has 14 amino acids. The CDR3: CASSAVTGNTEAFF. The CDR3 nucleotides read TGTGCCAGCAGCGCGGTCACAGGGAACACTGAAGCTTTCTTT.

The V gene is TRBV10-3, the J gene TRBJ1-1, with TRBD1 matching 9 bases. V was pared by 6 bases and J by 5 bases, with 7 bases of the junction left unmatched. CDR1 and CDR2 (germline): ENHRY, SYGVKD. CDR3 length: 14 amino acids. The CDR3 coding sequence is TGTGCCATCAGGATGGGACAGGGCGGGACTGAAGCTTTCTTT. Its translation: CAIRMGQGGTEAFF.

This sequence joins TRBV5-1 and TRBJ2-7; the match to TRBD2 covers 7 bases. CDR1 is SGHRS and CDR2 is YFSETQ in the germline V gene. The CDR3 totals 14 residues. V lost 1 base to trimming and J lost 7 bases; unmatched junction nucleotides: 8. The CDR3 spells CASSLTWTRGEQYF. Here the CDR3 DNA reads TGCGCCAGCAGCTTGACCTGGACTAGGGGAGAGCAGTACTTC.